The source of this TCR beta chain is a study of blood T cell repertoires in COVID-19. Measured with immunoSEQ multiplex PCR; TCRdb has only the in-frame clones, and not every one. The sample carries over 110,000 clones, about 91% recorded once. CDR3 size: 14 residues. The V segment lost 4 bases and the J segment 7 bases; nucleotides outside the gene matches: 2. Germline assignment: CDR1 SGDLS and CDR2 YYNGEE. This clonotype originated in a human donor in a cohort sampled during active COVID-19. The sequenced sample consisted of peripheral blood. This chain connects TRBV9 to TRBJ1-6, with 10 bases lining up with TRBD1. In nucleotides, the CDR3 is TGTGCCAGCAGCCCGGACAGGGGGAATTCACCCCTCCACTTT. It is translated as CASSPDRGNSPLHF.